These 15 T cell receptor beta chains share one sample of origin, sequenced in a study of blood T cell repertoires in COVID-19. Here immunoSEQ multiplex PCR was the method, and the copy in TCRdb shows in-frame clones only, minus some. The sample has about 140,000 clones; around 90% are singletons. Sequenced material: peripheral blood. The receptors stem from a human donor in a cohort sampled during active COVID-19.

In its sample, this clone was seen a few times. The chain links TRBV28 to TRBJ1-5; D call uncertain. The CDR3 has 15 residues. V was trimmed by 7 bases and J by 0 bases, leaving 13 bases between them. Germline V gene data show CDR1 as MDHEN and CDR2 as SYDVKM. The CDR3 is CASIWAVRSNQPQHF. The CDR3, as DNA: TGTGCCAGCATCTGGGCAGTACGTAGCAATCAGCCCCAGCATTTT.

The gene calls are TRBV7-9 and TRBJ2-7; D may be TRBD2 (5 bases). The CDR3 has 16 amino acids. V lost 2 bases to trimming and J lost 0 bases, with 14 bases between them. From germline, CDR1 is SEHNR and CDR2 FQNEAQ (reference sequence). Here the CDR3 reads CASSLSRGSTSYEQYF. The DNA of the CDR3 is TGTGCCAGCAGCTTAAGTCGAGGGTCAACCTCCTACGAGCAGTACTTC.

The chain carries TRBV5-1 and TRBJ1-1; the D is unclear. The V gene's germline CDR1 is SGHRS and CDR2 YFSETQ. V gave up 0 bases and J gave up 2 bases, with 8 bases separating them. This CDR3 is built from 14 residues. The DNA of the CDR3 is TGCGCCAGCAGCTTGGGGCCAGTTAACACTGAAGCTTTCTTT. Amino acids: CASSLGPVNTEAFF.

This sequence joins TRBV7-9 and TRBJ1-2, with TRBD1 identical over 8 bases. V gave up 5 bases and J gave up 4 bases; unmatched junction bases: 6. The V gene's germline CDR1 is SEHNR and CDR2 FQNEAQ (reference sequence). CDR3 length equals 14 residues. As DNA, the CDR3 is TGTGCCAGCAGCCAAGGACAGGGTTTCTATGGCTACACCTTC. Its protein is CASSQGQGFYGYTF.

The chain recombines TRBV5-4 with TRBJ2-5; 10 bases map to TRBD1. Germline loops: CDR1 SGHNT, CDR2 YYREEE (reference sequence). V shed 7 bases, J shed 5 bases, and the junction held 5 bases outside the gene matches. The CDR3 extends over 13 amino acids. CDR3 nucleotide sequence: TGTGCCAGCGGACGACAGGGGGCGGAGACCCAGTACTTC. Protein: CASGRQGAETQYF.

In DNA, the CDR3 is TGCGCCAGCAGCCCCGGCCACGGGGGCAATCAGCCCCAGCATTTT. Its translation: CASSPGHGGNQPQHF. This chain links TRBV4-1 with TRBJ1-5, with D uncertain. The CDR3 length is 15 residues. The germline gives CDR1 MGHRA, CDR2 YSYEKL. V was clipped by 4 bases and J by 2 bases, with 12 bases between them.

This chain links TRBV28 with TRBJ1-1; weak D call: TRBD1 (6 bases). Germline assignment: CDR1 MDHEN and CDR2 SYDVKM. V gave up 7 bases and J gave up 1 base, with 13 bases separating them. The CDR3 totals 14 residues. The CDR3 DNA follows: TGTGCCAGCACGCCCGGGGGGGCGAACACTGAAGCTTTCTTT. Its translation: CASTPGGANTEAFF. Variable domain in full (rest from reference TRBV28 and TRBJ1-1): DVKVTQSSRYLVKRTGEKVFLECVQDMDHENMFWYRQDPGLGLRLIYFSYDVKMKEKGDIPEGYSVSREKKERFSLILESASTNQTSMYLCASTPGGANTEAFFGQGTRLTVV.

The chain links TRBV20-1 to TRBJ1-4; tentatively, D is TRBD1 (6 bases). V lost 3 bases to trimming and J lost 3 bases, with 17 bases between them. Per germline, CDR1 DFQATT and CDR2 SNEGSKA (reference sequence). The CDR3 has 16 residues. As DNA, the CDR3 is TGCAGTGCTAGTCATCAAACAGGGACACCTAATGAAAAACTGTTTTTT. Amino acid sequence: CSASHQTGTPNEKLFF.

V gene TRBV28 combines with J gene TRBJ2-7; 9 nucleotides align to TRBD1. The CDR3 sequence is 16 residues long. J lost 5 bases, V lost 5 bases, and 13 bases had no gene match. The germline V gene encodes CDR1 MDHEN and CDR2 SYDVKM. This CDR3 is CASSPLFGQGSHEQYF. In DNA, the CDR3 is TGTGCCAGCAGTCCTCTTTTCGGACAGGGGTCCCACGAGCAGTACTTC.

The chain is built from TRBV2 and TRBJ2-3; 9 bases are shared with TRBD1. CDR3 length: 13 residues. Germline CDR1 and CDR2: SNHLY and FYNNEI. Trimming took 6 bases from V and 4 from J; bases not matched to a gene: 2. CDR3 bases: TGTGCCAGCAGCCGGGACAGGGCAGATACGCAGTATTTT. Protein product: CASSRDRADTQYF.

V is TRBV7-9 and J is TRBJ1-2, with TRBD1 identical over 7 bases. The CDR3 consists of 15 residues. Unmatched junction bases numbered 11, after V lost 6 bases and J lost 4 bases. In germline, CDR1 is SEHNR, CDR2 FQNEAQ (reference sequence). This chain's CDR3 is CASSRYRGTGYGYTF. The CDR3 DNA is TGTGCCAGCAGTCGTTACAGGGGTACCGGCTATGGCTACACCTTC.

V is TRBV6-1 and J is TRBJ1-2, with D unclear. CDR3 length: 13 residues. CDR1 MNHNS and CDR2 SASEGT come from the germline V gene. The V end was cut by 3 bases, the J end by 6 bases, with 11 bases between. CDR3 region: CASSDPPANGYTF. The CDR3, as DNA: TGTGCCAGCAGTGACCCCCCAGCGAATGGCTACACCTTC.

The gene calls are TRBV5-4 and TRBJ2-5; D perhaps matches TRBD2 (6 bases). The CDR3 loop spans 14 amino acids. Trimming removed 4 bases at V and 2 bases at J, with 12 bases between. Germline V CDR1 and CDR2: SGHNT, YYREEE (reference sequence). CDR3 nucleotide sequence: TGTGCCAGCAGCGGGGGGTGGGGGCAAGAGACCCAGTACTTC. It is translated as CASSGGWGQETQYF.

V usage is TRBV6-2 or TRBV6-3 and J usage is TRBJ2-1; D is unresolved. Per germline, CDR1 MNHEY and CDR2 SVGEGT. V lost 5 bases, J lost 1 base, and 9 bases lay in between. The CDR3 runs to 14 residues. The CDR3 sequence: CASSLLSSYNEQFF. CDR3 bases: TGTGCCAGCAGTCTACTATCTTCCTACAATGAGCAGTTCTTC.

This clone showed up just once. The rearrangement uses TRBV5-1 and TRBJ2-3; D ambiguous. V was shortened by 0 bases and J by 4 bases, with 9 bases between the two germline ends. In germline, CDR1 is SGHRS, CDR2 YFSETQ. CDR3 size: 14 residues. CDR3: CASSLGIGSDTQYF. The DNA of the CDR3 is TGCGCCAGCAGCTTGGGCATTGGCTCAGATACGCAGTATTTT.